Only a few counts were recorded for the clone carrying this T cell receptor (beta chain). The V gene lost 4 bases and the J gene lost 3 bases, with 7 bases spanning the gap. This CDR3 has 11 residues. Looked up from germline, CDR1 is GTSNPN and CDR2 is SVGIG (reference sequence). This specimen belongs to a study of cytomegalovirus exposure and HLA in healthy donors. Each donor was healthy, and each was a bone marrow donor. PCR employed 60 Vbeta and 13 Jbeta primers. TCRdb's copy holds only in-frame clones and misses some; the assay was immunoSEQ multiplex PCR. This repertoire shows around 88,000 clones, 77% found once; its top ten account for around 6.6%.

The source of this sequence is a middle-aged man in good health and CMV-seropositive. This chain uses TRBV30 with TRBJ2-7; D not resolved. The sample was PBMCs. The CDR3 DNA reads as TGTGCCTGGAAGAGATTCTACGAGCAGTACTTC. Encoded protein: CAWKRFYEQYF.